The rows below give T cell receptor beta chains drawn from one sample of a study of shared clonotypes between healthy human individuals. TCRdb's copy holds only in-frame clones and misses some; the assay was immunoSEQ multiplex PCR. The sample consists of approximately 740,000 clones, around two thirds of them appearing once. The specimen was memory CD4+ T cells sorted from blood. The receptor source for this set is a woman aged 25 to 39 in good health. The CDR3 runs from the conserved cysteine through the conserved F or W. The D gene is left open where the match is weak. Part of the rows lack a size; the others show once, few, many or a class for expanded clones.

D | J | V | size | CDR3 | DNA
TRBD1 | TRBJ2-3 | TRBV7-6 | - | CASSHRDSSTDTQYF | TGTGCCAGCAGCCACCGGGACAGCAGCACAGATACGCAGTATTTT
- | TRBJ2-1 | TRBV9 | - | CASSVGSGQYNEQFF | TGTGCCAGCAGCGTAGGTTCAGGACAGTACAATGAGCAGTTCTTC
- | TRBJ2-1 | TRBV19 | - | CAVGGFGEQFF | TGTGCCGTTGGGGGTTTCGGAGAGCAGTTCTTC
- | TRBJ1-2 | TRBV2 | - | CASASSVNYGYTF | TGTGCCAGCGCAAGTTCGGTAAACTATGGCTACACCTTC
TRBD2 | TRBJ2-2 | TRBV19 | - | CASTGRLAGETGELFF | TGTGCCAGTACCGGGAGACTAGCGGGAGAAACCGGGGAGCTGTTTTTT
TRBD1 | TRBJ1-5 | TRBV19 | - | CASRLTGGNQPQHF | TGTGCCAGTAGGCTGACAGGGGGCAATCAGCCCCAGCATTTT
TRBD2 | TRBJ2-2 | TRBV19 | - | CASSMAAGAYRTGELFF | TGTGCCAGTAGTATGGCGGCGGGAGCTTATCGGACCGGGGAGCTGTTTTTT
TRBD1 | TRBJ2-7 | TRBV5-1 | - | CASSPDGDSSYEQYF | TGCGCCAGCAGCCCAGATGGGGACAGCTCCTACGAGCAGTACTTC
TRBD2 | TRBJ2-1 | TRBV7-9 | - | CASSLARLAGVSEQFF | TGTGCCAGCAGCTTAGCGCGGCTAGCGGGAGTTTCTGAGCAGTTCTTC
- | TRBJ1-5 | TRBV28 | few | CATRGLSNQPQHF | TGTGCCACCCGGGGGCTGAGCAATCAGCCCCAGCATTTT
TRBD1 | TRBJ2-7 | TRBV7-3 | - | CASSPNEGQGRRGEQYF | TGTGCCAGCAGCCCGAATGAGGGACAGGGGAGGAGGGGAGAGCAGTACTTC
TRBD2 | TRBJ2-2 | TRBV11-2 | once | CASSSIAGNTGELFF | TGTGCCAGCAGCTCAATAGCGGGGAACACCGGGGAGCTGTTTTTT
TRBD1 | TRBJ2-3 | TRBV4-2 | - | CASSQPGQGADTQYF | TGTGCCAGCAGCCAACCAGGACAGGGGGCAGATACGCAGTATTTT
TRBD1 | TRBJ2-1 | TRBV15 | once | CATSRDLGQGSYNEQFF | TGTGCCACCAGCAGAGATCTCGGACAGGGTTCCTACAATGAGCAGTTCTTC
TRBD2 | TRBJ2-3 | TRBV19 | - | CASSTRLAGIKDTQYF | TGTGCCAGTAGTACAAGACTAGCGGGAATCAAAGATACGCAGTATTTT
TRBD1 | TRBJ2-7 | TRBV27 | - | CASSSRTGGYYEQYF | TGTGCCAGCAGTTCCAGGACAGGGGGCTACTACGAGCAGTACTTC
- | TRBJ1-1 | TRBV6-6 | - | CASSSMVEAFF | TGTGCCAGCAGCTCGATGGTGGAGGCTTTCTTT
TRBD1 | TRBJ2-1 | TRBV5-1 | - | CASSIPTGGNEQFF | TGCGCCAGCAGCATCCCGACAGGGGGCAATGAGCAGTTCTTC
- | TRBJ2-7 | TRBV5-1 | few | CASSLPGSDEQYF | TGCGCCAGCAGCTTGCCAGGGTCGGACGAGCAGTACTTC
- | TRBJ1-6 | TRBV30 | - | CAWSGESSPLHF | TGTGCCTGGAGTGGAGAGAGTTCACCCCTCCACTTT
- | TRBJ1-1 | TRBV15 | once | CATSREQKNTEAFF | TGTGCCACCAGCAGAGAACAGAAGAACACTGAAGCTTTCTTT
- | TRBJ1-1 | TRBV18 | - | CASSPEGGLNTEAFF | TGTGCCAGCTCACCAGAAGGGGGGCTGAACACTGAAGCTTTCTTT
- | TRBJ2-1 | TRBV19 | - | CASSLGRPPVNEQFF | TGTGCCAGTAGTCTTGGTCGGCCCCCGGTCAATGAGCAGTTCTTC
- | TRBJ1-5 | TRBV11-3 | - | CASSFKPSNQPQHF | TGTGCCAGCAGCTTCAAGCCTAGCAATCAGCCCCAGCATTTT
TRBD1 | TRBJ2-2 | TRBV11-2 | few | CASSLGGGQGNTGELFF | TGTGCCAGCAGCTTAGGGGGAGGACAGGGGAACACCGGGGAGCTGTTTTTT
- | TRBJ2-3 | TRBV28 | - | CASSSGEPSTDTQYF | TGTGCCAGCAGTTCAGGCGAGCCTAGCACAGATACGCAGTATTTT
TRBD1 | TRBJ1-1 | TRBV5-1 | - | CASSWTQGGRTEAFF | TGCGCCAGCAGCTGGACGCAGGGGGGAAGGACTGAAGCTTTCTTT
TRBD1 | TRBJ1-4 | TRBV5-4 | - | CASSSTGAINEKLFF | TGTGCCAGCAGCTCGACAGGGGCTATCAATGAAAAACTGTTTTTT
TRBD1 | TRBJ2-7 | TRBV13 | - | CASSATGTGSSYEQYF | TGTGCCAGCAGCGCAACCGGGACAGGAAGCTCCTACGAGCAGTACTTC
- | TRBJ2-5 | TRBV27 | once | CASRGNGETQYF | TGTGCCAGCCGGGGTAACGGGGAGACCCAGTACTTC
- | TRBJ1-5 | TRBV23-1 | - | CASSRTSGQAFQPQHF | TGCGCCAGCAGTCGGACTAGTGGGCAGGCTTTTCAGCCCCAGCATTTT
- | TRBJ1-2 | TRBV6-5 | once | CASSYSPTGNYGYTF | TGTGCCAGCAGTTACTCTCCTACTGGTAACTATGGCTACACCTTC
TRBD2 | TRBJ2-3 | TRBV29-1 | - | CSVDSGTDTQYF | TGCAGCGTTGATAGCGGGACAGATACGCAGTATTTT